The 29 T cell receptor beta chains in this list originate from one sample, sequenced in a study of blood T cell repertoires in COVID-19. The protocol was immunoSEQ multiplex PCR, while the TCRdb copy is restricted to in-frame clones and leaves out a portion. There are over 200,000 clones in the sample; about nine tenths occur only once, and more than 1% lies in the top ten. The sample was PBMCs or T cells enriched from blood (not recorded which). The source of these receptors is a human donor in a cohort exposed to, infected with or recovered from COVID-19 (not recorded which). The donor label of this sample is uncertain.

The chain carries TRBV7-9 and TRBJ2-2; 7 positions agree with TRBD2. The CDR3 contains 17 residues. Germline V gene sequence: CDR1 SEHNR, CDR2 FQNEAQ (reference sequence). V was clipped by 5 bases and J by 2 bases; unmatched bases: 11. CDR3 sequence: CASSENPGTTNTGELFF. In DNA form, the CDR3 reads TGTGCCAGCAGCGAAAACCCCGGGACTACCAACACCGGGGAGCTGTTTTTT.

The chain has TRBV7-2 and TRBJ2-3, with D unresolved. CDR3 length: 13 residues. Trimming removed 5 bases at V and 0 bases at J, with 6 bases between. CDR1 is SGHTA and CDR2 is FQGNSA in the germline V gene. The CDR3 reads CASSVTSTDTQYF. The CDR3 nucleotides are TGTGCCAGCAGCGTTACTAGCACAGATACGCAGTATTTT.

The chain joins TRBV10-1 to TRBJ2-7, with a possible D match to TRBD1 (6 bases). The CDR3 has 18 amino acids. Trimming removed 1 base at V and 2 bases at J, with 21 bases between. Germline V gene sequence: CDR1 WNHNN, CDR2 SYGVQD (reference sequence). The CDR3 coding sequence is TGCGCCAGCAGTGAGTTCCATAAACAGGGAGAATGGGCCTACGAGCAGTACTTC. Protein: CASSEFHKQGEWAYEQYF.

CDR3 nucleotide sequence: TGTGCCAGCAGCGTAGGCGGGAAGGGGACTGAAGCTTTCTTT. It translates to CASSVGGKGTEAFF. This sequence joins TRBV9 and TRBJ1-1, with a tentative D call TRBD1 (5 bases). The CDR3 runs 14 residues. From germline, CDR1 is SGDLS and CDR2 YYNGEE. Trimming took off 0 bases at V and 5 bases at J, with 11 bases between the two ends.

The chain carries TRBV5-4 and TRBJ2-1, with D perhaps matching TRBD2 (7 bases). Germline V gives CDR1 SGHNT, CDR2 YYREEE (reference sequence). The CDR3 runs 14 residues. V lost 6 bases to trimming and J lost 8 bases, with 18 bases between them. CDR3 protein: CASTRSGGMYEQFF. The CDR3 nucleotides are TGTGCCAGCACCCGATCGGGGGGCATGTATGAGCAGTTCTTC.

DNA for the CDR3: TGTGCCAGCAGCGTATCTGGGGGGTTCGGTGGCTACACCTTC. It is translated as CASSVSGGFGGYTF. The V and J genes are TRBV9 and TRBJ1-2, with D possibly TRBD1 on 5 matching bases. CDR3 length equals 14 residues. V gave up 1 base and J gave up 7 bases, with 14 bases separating them. Germline CDR1 reads SGDLS; CDR2 reads YYNGEE.

V is TRBV29-1 and J is TRBJ1-4; possibly TRBD1 for D (5 bases). There are 14 residues in the CDR3. Germline CDR1 SQVTM, CDR2 ANQGSEA. Deletions cut 4 bases from V and 4 bases from J, with 13 bases between. The CDR3 loop is CSVAAGPFNEKLFF. In nucleotides, the CDR3 is TGCAGCGTTGCTGCAGGGCCCTTTAATGAAAAACTGTTTTTT.

CDR3 residues: CASKPQGAGGYTF. The DNA for the CDR3 is TGTGCCAGTAAACCACAGGGGGCGGGTGGCTACACCTTC. The chain is built from TRBV19 and TRBJ1-2, with TRBD1 matching 9 bases. Looked up from germline, CDR1 is LNHDA and CDR2 is SQIVND (reference sequence). The CDR3 is 13 residues long. V lost 7 bases to trimming and J lost 7 bases; unmatched junction nucleotides: 7.

The chain is built from TRBV5-4 and TRBJ2-3, with 7 bases matching TRBD2. J lost 2 bases, V lost 7 bases, and 13 bases had no gene match. Germline lookup yields CDR1 SGHNT and CDR2 YYREEE (reference sequence). The CDR3 has 16 amino acids. Here the CDR3 reads CASSSPGTTFTDTQYF. CDR3 DNA sequence: TGTGCCAGCTCCTCTCCCGGGACTACTTTCACAGATACGCAGTATTTT.

This clone was observed once. This chain joins TRBV5-8 and TRBJ1-2, with a possible D match to TRBD1 (6 bases). The CDR3 loop spans 14 amino acids. V was shortened by 4 bases and J by 4 bases, with 14 bases between the two germline ends. Germline V gene sequence: CDR1 SGHTS, CDR2 YDEGEE. The CDR3 loop is CASSPGQRRYGYTF. The DNA of the CDR3 is TGTGCCAGCAGCCCAGGACAGAGACGCTATGGCTACACCTTC.

CDR3 nucleotide sequence: TGTGCCAGCAGCTTTGAGGGTGCAGTTGAAGCTTTCTTT. Translation gives CASSFEGAVEAFF. The chain joins TRBV5-5 to TRBJ1-1, with D unresolved. The CDR3 runs to 13 residues. With 2 bases removed from V and 7 bases from J, the gap between germline ends came to 12 bases. From germline, CDR1 is SGHKS and CDR2 YYEKEE (reference sequence).

V is TRBV7-3 and J is TRBJ2-3; TRBD2 is a possible D gene (5 bases). V was clipped by 5 bases and J by 0 bases, with 12 bases between them. The CDR3 totals 15 residues. CDR1 and CDR2 from the germline V gene are SGHTA and FQGTGA. CDR3 residues: CASSVDYSSTDTQYF. In nucleotides, the CDR3 is TGTGCCAGCAGCGTTGACTATTCTAGCACAGATACGCAGTATTTT. Combining the CDR3 with reference TRBV7-3 and TRBJ2-3 gives the whole variable domain GAGVSQTPSNKVTEKGKYVELRCDPISGHTALYWYRQSLGQGPEFLIYFQGTGAADDSGLPNDRFFAVRPEGSVSTLKIQRTERGDSAVYLCASSVDYSSTDTQYFGPGTRLTVL.

This clone is a singleton in its sample. The chain combines TRBV10-1 with TRBJ2-5; 8 bases map to TRBD1. CDR1 is WNHNN, CDR2 SYGVQD, per germline (reference sequence). V dropped 6 bases and J dropped 1; count of bases not matched to a gene: 4. The CDR3 has 14 residues. CDR3 DNA sequence: TGCGCCAGCAGCCAGGGACAGGTCCAAGAGACCCAGTACTTC. This sequence encodes CASSQGQVQETQYF.

A note on this clone: Other nucleotide sequences from this sample produce the same CDR3. V and J are TRBV5-1 and TRBJ2-3; the D gene is possibly TRBD1 (6 bases). Trimming left V 4 bases short and J 0 bases short, with 12 bases between. There are 15 residues in the CDR3. Germline V CDR1 and CDR2: SGHRS, YFSETQ. Here the CDR3 reads CASSPGTTSTDTQYF. Here the CDR3 DNA reads TGCGCCAGCAGCCCGGGGACAACGAGCACAGATACGCAGTATTTT.

This chain links TRBV18 with TRBJ2-3; 13 bases fit TRBD2. With V trimmed by 4 bases and J by 4 bases, 2 bases remained unmatched. CDR3 length: 15 amino acids. Looked up from germline, CDR1 is KGHSH and CDR2 is LQKENI. The CDR3: CASSRLAGGSDTQYF. The CDR3 DNA reads TGTGCCAGCTCACGACTAGCGGGGGGTTCAGATACGCAGTATTTT.

This chain links TRBV29-1 with TRBJ1-2; no reliable D call. Trimming stripped 5 bases from V and 0 bases from J, with 10 bases between. This CDR3 spans 13 amino acids. Germline values: CDR1 SQVTM, CDR2 ANQGSEA. The CDR3 sequence is CSVRSATNYGYTF. The CDR3 nucleotides read TGCAGCGTTAGGAGCGCTACTAACTATGGCTACACCTTC.

The J gene is TRBJ1-1, the V gene TRBV6-2 or TRBV6-3; 7 bases agree with TRBD1. The CDR3 spans 18 residues. Germline V gene sequence: CDR1 MNHEY, CDR2 SVGEGT. V was clipped by 2 bases and J by 3 bases; unmatched bases: 15. Here the CDR3 reads CASSYVNLRDRFYTEAFF. CDR3 DNA: TGTGCCAGCAGTTACGTAAACCTCCGGGACAGATTTTACACTGAAGCTTTCTTT.

This clone was observed a few times. This chain joins TRBV5-5 and TRBJ1-1; TRBD1 agrees at 8 bases. The CDR3 spans 15 residues. With V trimmed by 0 bases and J by 3 bases, 4 bases remained unmatched. Germline-derived CDR1 and CDR2 are SGHKS and YYEKEE (reference sequence). CDR3 in DNA: TGTGCCAGCAGCTTGGGACAGGGGCTGGACACTGAAGCTTTCTTT. Translation: CASSLGQGLDTEAFF.

This chain uses TRBV30 with TRBJ2-4; D perhaps matches TRBD2 (5 bases). With 0 bases removed from V and 4 bases from J, the gap between germline ends came to 7 bases. Germline assignment: CDR1 GTSNPN and CDR2 SVGIG (reference sequence). The CDR3 is 13 residues long. The DNA for the CDR3 is TGTGCCTGGAGTGTAACGGGGAAAAACATTCAGTACTTC. Translated, it gives CAWSVTGKNIQYF.

The chain uses TRBV25-1 and TRBJ1-5; possible D gene TRBD1, 5 bases. V was shortened by 1 base and J by 7 bases, with 11 bases between the two germline ends. The germline V gene has CDR1 MGHDK and CDR2 SYGVNS. The CDR3 loop spans 14 amino acids. CDR3 in DNA: TGTGCCAGCAGTGAATGGGGCGAAGGACAGCCCCAGCATTTT. Its protein product is CASSEWGEGQPQHF.

The gene calls are TRBV29-1 and TRBJ2-7; TRBD2 might be the D (5 bases). Trimming left V 5 bases short and J 3 bases short, with 14 bases between. CDR1 is SQVTM, CDR2 ANQGSEA, per germline. The CDR3 is 13 residues long. CDR3: CSVLHPGDYEQYF. The DNA of the CDR3 is TGCAGCGTTCTTCACCCCGGGGACTACGAGCAGTACTTC.

The chain carries TRBV9 and TRBJ2-3; 9 nucleotides line up with TRBD2. This CDR3 has 16 amino acids. Unmatched junction bases numbered 7, after V lost 2 bases and J lost 3 bases. Germline V lookup: CDR1 SGDLS, CDR2 YYNGEE. For the CDR3, the DNA is TGTGCCAGCAGCGTTTTTAGCGGGGGTACTACAGATACGCAGTATTTT. Amino acid sequence: CASSVFSGGTTDTQYF. Together with reference TRBV9 and TRBJ2-3, the CDR3 gives the full variable domain: DSGVTQTPKHLITATGQRVTLRCSPRSGDLSVYWYQQSLDQGLQFLIQYYNGEERAKGNILERFSAQQFPDLHSELNLSSLELGDSALYFCASSVFSGGTTDTQYFGPGTRLTVL.

This rearrangement joins TRBV19 to TRBJ1-2, with TRBD1 matching 8 bases. After removal of 1 base from V and 4 bases from J, the junction contained 2 bases not matched to a gene. The CDR3 runs to 14 residues. The germline CDR1 and CDR2 sequences are LNHDA and SQIVND (reference sequence). The CDR3 nucleotides read TGTGCCAGTAGTATAGTCGACAGGGGCTATGGCTACACCTTC. It encodes CASSIVDRGYGYTF.

The rearrangement uses TRBV10-1 and TRBJ2-2, with 8 bases identical to TRBD2. This CDR3 spans 14 amino acids. J gave up 2 bases and V 10 bases, and 6 bases lay outside the gene matches. In germline, CDR1 is WNHNN, CDR2 SYGVQD (reference sequence). The CDR3 here is CATGGGKNTGELFF. For the CDR3, the DNA is TGCGCCACCGGGGGGGGCAAAAACACCGGGGAGCTGTTTTTT.

The J gene is TRBJ1-2, the V gene TRBV24-1, with D perhaps matching TRBD1 (6 bases). The V gene lost 4 bases and the J gene lost 4 bases, with 18 bases spanning the gap. This CDR3 region has 16 residues. Germline assignment: CDR1 KGHDR and CDR2 SFDVKD. The CDR3: CATSDPQLTGSYGYTF. The CDR3 DNA reads as TGTGCCACCAGTGACCCCCAATTGACAGGTTCCTATGGCTACACCTTC.

V and J are TRBV11-2 and TRBJ2-7; D is uncertain. Germline V gene lookup returns CDR1 SGHAT and CDR2 FQNNGV. The V gene lost 2 bases and the J gene lost 2 bases, with 10 bases spanning the gap. The CDR3 is 14 amino acids. CDR3 region: CASSLPPFPYEQYF. CDR3 coding DNA: TGTGCCAGCAGCTTACCCCCTTTCCCCTACGAGCAGTACTTC.

V and J are TRBV12-5 and TRBJ2-3; D call uncertain. The germline V and J ends were trimmed by 1 base and 0 bases, with 5 bases remaining between them. Germline V gene lookup returns CDR1 LGHNT and CDR2 FRNRAP. The CDR3 runs 14 residues. CDR3 amino acids: CASGLDSSTDTQYF. The CDR3 nucleotides read TGTGCTAGTGGTTTGGACAGTAGCACAGATACGCAGTATTTT.

J is TRBJ1-2 and V is TRBV5-1; 10 positions match TRBD1. This CDR3 region has 17 residues. CDR1 SGHRS and CDR2 YFSETQ come from the germline V gene. The ends lost 4 bases at V and 1 base at J; junction bases unmatched: 10. This CDR3 reads CASSRRTGGPNNYGYTF. The CDR3 DNA reads TGCGCCAGCAGCCGGAGGACAGGGGGACCCAATAACTATGGCTACACCTTC.

The chain joins TRBV4-1 to TRBJ1-1; a weak D match, TRBD1 (6 bases). Germline V gene sequence: CDR1 MGHRA, CDR2 YSYEKL. Trimming took off 1 base at V and 1 base at J, with 13 bases between the two ends. The CDR3 length is 16 residues. CDR3 region: CASSQGRGTQNTEAFF. The CDR3 bases are TGCGCCAGCAGCCAAGGGCGAGGGACACAGAACACTGAAGCTTTCTTT.